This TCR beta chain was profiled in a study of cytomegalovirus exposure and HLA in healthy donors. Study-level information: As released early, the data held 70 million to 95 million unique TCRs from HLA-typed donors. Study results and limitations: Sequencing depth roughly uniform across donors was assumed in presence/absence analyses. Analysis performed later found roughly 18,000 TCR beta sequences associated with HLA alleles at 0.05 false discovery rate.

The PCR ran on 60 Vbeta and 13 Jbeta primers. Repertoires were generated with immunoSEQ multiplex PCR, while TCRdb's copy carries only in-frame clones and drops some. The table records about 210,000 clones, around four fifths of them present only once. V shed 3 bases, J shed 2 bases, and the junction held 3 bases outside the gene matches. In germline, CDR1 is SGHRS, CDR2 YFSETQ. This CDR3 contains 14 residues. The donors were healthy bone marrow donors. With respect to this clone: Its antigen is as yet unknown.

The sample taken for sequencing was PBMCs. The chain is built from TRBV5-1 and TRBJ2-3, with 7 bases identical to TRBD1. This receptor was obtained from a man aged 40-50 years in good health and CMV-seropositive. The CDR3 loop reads CASSSGTVTDTQYF. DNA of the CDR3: TGCGCCAGCAGCTCCGGGACAGTCACAGATACGCAGTATTTT.